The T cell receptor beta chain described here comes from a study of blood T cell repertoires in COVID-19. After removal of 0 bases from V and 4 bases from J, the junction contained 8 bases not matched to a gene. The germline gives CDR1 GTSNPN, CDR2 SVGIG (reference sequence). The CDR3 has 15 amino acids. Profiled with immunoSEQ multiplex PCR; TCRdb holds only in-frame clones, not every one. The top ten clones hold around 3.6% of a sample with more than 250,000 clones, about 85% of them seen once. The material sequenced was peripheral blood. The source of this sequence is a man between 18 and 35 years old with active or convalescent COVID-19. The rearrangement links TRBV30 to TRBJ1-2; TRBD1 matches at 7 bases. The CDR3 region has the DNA TGTGCCTGGAGTGTAGAGGGACAGACGCCCTATGGCTACACCTTC. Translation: CAWSVEGQTPYGYTF.